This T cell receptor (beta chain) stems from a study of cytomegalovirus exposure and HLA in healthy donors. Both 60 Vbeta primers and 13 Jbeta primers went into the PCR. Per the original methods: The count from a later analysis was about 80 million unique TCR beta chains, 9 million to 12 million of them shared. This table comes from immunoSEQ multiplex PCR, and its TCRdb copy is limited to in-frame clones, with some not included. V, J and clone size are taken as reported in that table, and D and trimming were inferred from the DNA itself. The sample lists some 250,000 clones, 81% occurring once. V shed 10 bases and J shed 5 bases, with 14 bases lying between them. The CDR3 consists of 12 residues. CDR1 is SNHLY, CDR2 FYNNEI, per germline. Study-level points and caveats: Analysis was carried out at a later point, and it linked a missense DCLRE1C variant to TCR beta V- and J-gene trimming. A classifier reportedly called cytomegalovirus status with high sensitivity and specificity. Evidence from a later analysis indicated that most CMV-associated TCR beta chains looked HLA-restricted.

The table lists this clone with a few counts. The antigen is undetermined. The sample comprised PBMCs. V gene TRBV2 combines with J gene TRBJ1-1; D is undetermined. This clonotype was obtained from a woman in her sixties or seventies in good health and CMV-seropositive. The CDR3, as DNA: TGTGCCACCACACGGGTGAGAACTGAAGCTTTCTTT. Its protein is CATTRVRTEAFF.